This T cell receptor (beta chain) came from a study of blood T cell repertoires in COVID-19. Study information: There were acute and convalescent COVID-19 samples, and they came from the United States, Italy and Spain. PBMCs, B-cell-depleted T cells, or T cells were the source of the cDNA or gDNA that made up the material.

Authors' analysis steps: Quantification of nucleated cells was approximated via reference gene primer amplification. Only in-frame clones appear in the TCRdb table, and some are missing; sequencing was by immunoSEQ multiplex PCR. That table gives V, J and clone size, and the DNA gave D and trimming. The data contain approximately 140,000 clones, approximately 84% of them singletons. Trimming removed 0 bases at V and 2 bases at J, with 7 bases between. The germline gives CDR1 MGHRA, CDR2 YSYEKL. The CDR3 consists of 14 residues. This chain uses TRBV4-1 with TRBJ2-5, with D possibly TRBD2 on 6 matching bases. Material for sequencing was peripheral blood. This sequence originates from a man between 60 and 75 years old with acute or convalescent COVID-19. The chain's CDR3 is CASSQDLAQETQYF. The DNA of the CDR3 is TGCGCCAGCAGCCAAGATCTAGCGCAAGAGACCCAGTACTTC.